The 27 T cell receptor beta chains given below trace back to one sample, sequenced in a study of OX40 agonist ivuxolimab in advanced cancers. The protocol was immunoSEQ multiplex PCR, while the TCRdb copy is restricted to in-frame clones and leaves out a portion. The sample yields 65,000 or so clones, 85% to 95% seen once. Specimen: CD4+ or CD8+ T cells sorted from blood, collected in a trial of the OX40 agonist ivuxolimab. These receptors came from an adult with an advanced solid tumor such as melanoma, head and neck, liver or kidney cancer.

The chain carries TRBV4-1 and TRBJ1-4; D gene ambiguous. V shed 1 base and J shed 7 bases, with 13 bases lying between them. The CDR3 covers 15 residues. CDR1 is MGHRA, CDR2 YSYEKL, per germline. CDR3 DNA sequence: TGCGCCAGCAGCCAAGGGTGGTCCGCGGGTGAAAAACTGTTTTTT. This translates into CASSQGWSAGEKLFF.

The J gene is TRBJ2-7, the V gene TRBV12-5; tentative D call: TRBD1 (6 bases). CDR3 length: 12 residues. V shed 6 bases and J shed 3 bases, with 9 bases lying between them. In germline, CDR1 is LGHNT, CDR2 FRNRAP. CDR3 loop: CASGRDNYEQYF. CDR3 bases: TGTGCTAGTGGCCGGGACAACTACGAGCAGTACTTC.

This clone occurred once. The chain recombines TRBV27 with TRBJ1-2; 9 bases line up with TRBD1. Germline CDR1 and CDR2: MNHEY and SMNVEV (reference sequence). CDR3 size: 16 residues. After removal of 6 bases from V and 5 bases from J, the junction contained 13 bases not matched to a gene. CDR3 in amino acids: CASSHSAWDRDYGYTF. The CDR3 coding sequence is TGTGCCAGCAGCCACTCCGCGTGGGACAGGGATTATGGCTACACCTTC.

The chain recombines TRBV29-1 with TRBJ2-1; a weak D match, TRBD2 (5 bases). V was trimmed by 3 bases and J by 7 bases, leaving 19 bases between them. Germline CDR1 is SQVTM and CDR2 is ANQGSEA. The CDR3 sequence is 15 residues long. CDR3 region: CSVDTGSEWRNEQFF. In DNA, the CDR3 is TGCAGCGTTGATACGGGGTCCGAGTGGCGTAATGAGCAGTTCTTC.

This clone has only one observation. The V and J genes are TRBV7-8 and TRBJ2-1, with TRBD2 identical over 9 bases. Germline values: CDR1 SGHVS, CDR2 FQNEAQ. CDR3 size: 15 residues. V lost 2 bases and J lost 4; bases outside the gene matches: 3. The CDR3: CASSLTSGYYNEQFF. Written as DNA, the CDR3 is TGTGCCAGCAGCTTAACTAGCGGGTATTACAATGAGCAGTTCTTC.

The rearrangement links TRBV5-6 to TRBJ2-1; TRBD2 might be the D (8 bases). The CDR3 length is 15 residues. Per germline, CDR1 SGHDT and CDR2 YYEEEE. The V end lost 2 bases, the J end lost 6 bases, and 15 bases lay between the germline ends. CDR3 bases: TGTGCCAGCAGCTTTGGGACTAGGGGGCTCAATGAGCAGTTCTTC. Translated, it gives CASSFGTRGLNEQFF. The variable domain in full, completed from reference TRBV5-6 and TRBJ2-1, reads DAGVTQSPTHLIKTRGQQVTLRCSPKSGHDTVSWYQQALGQGPQFIFQYYEEEERQRGNFPDRFSGHQFPNYSSELNVNALLLGDSALYLCASSFGTRGLNEQFFGPGTRLTVL.

The V gene is TRBV4-1, the J gene TRBJ2-7; 8 bases are shared with TRBD1. Per germline, CDR1 MGHRA and CDR2 YSYEKL. The V gene end was trimmed by 3 bases and the J gene end by 3 bases; junction bases not matched to a gene: 4. The CDR3 covers 14 residues. CDR3: CASSHNTGGYEQYF. In nucleotides, the CDR3 is TGCGCCAGCAGCCATAATACAGGGGGCTACGAGCAGTACTTC.

This chain links TRBV7-8 with TRBJ1-2; possible D gene TRBD1, 5 bases. Deletions cut 3 bases from V and 4 bases from J, with 9 bases between. The CDR3 extends over 13 amino acids. Looked up from germline, CDR1 is SGHVS and CDR2 is FQNEAQ. In DNA form, the CDR3 reads TGTGCCAGCAGCTTCAGGGTCTCCTATGGCTACACCTTC. It is translated as CASSFRVSYGYTF. Using reference TRBV7-8 and TRBJ1-2 for the parts outside the CDR3, the full variable domain is GAGVSQSPRYKVAKRGQDVALRCDPISGHVSLFWYQQALGQGPEFLTYFQNEAQLDKSGLPSDRFFAERPEGSVSTLKIQRTQQEDSAVYLCASSFRVSYGYTFGSGTRLTVV.

V usage is TRBV10-2 and J usage is TRBJ1-2; no clear D gene. CDR3 length: 14 amino acids. Germline CDR1 reads WSHSY; CDR2 reads SAAADI. V lost 0 bases to trimming and J lost 4 bases, with 9 bases between them. The CDR3: CASSESTTSYGYTF. CDR3 DNA sequence: TGCGCCAGCAGTGAGTCGACCACTAGCTATGGCTACACCTTC.

The rearrangement joins TRBV19 to TRBJ1-1; D uncertain. The CDR3 totals 15 residues. The germline V gene encodes CDR1 LNHDA and CDR2 SQIVND (reference sequence). V shed 0 bases and J shed 0 bases, with 8 bases lying between them. In nucleotides, the CDR3 is TGTGCCAGTAGTATAGATGGGGTGATGAACACTGAAGCTTTCTTT. Residues: CASSIDGVMNTEAFF.

The chain has TRBV11-2 and TRBJ2-3; 7 bases line up with TRBD1. Germline lookup yields CDR1 SGHAT and CDR2 FQNNGV. The V segment lost 0 bases and the J segment 3 bases; nucleotides outside the gene matches: 12. The CDR3 runs to 18 residues. The CDR3: CASSLEFVGGLGTDTQYF. The CDR3 region has the DNA TGTGCCAGCAGCTTAGAGTTTGTAGGGGGCTTAGGGACAGATACGCAGTATTTT.

This rearrangement joins TRBV7-7 to TRBJ1-2, with a weak D call TRBD1 (6 bases). This CDR3 spans 17 amino acids. V was clipped by 2 bases and J by 1 base, with 17 bases between them. Germline V CDR1 and CDR2: SSHAT, FNYEAQ (reference sequence). CDR3: CASSLRGQLDSNYGYTF. Written as DNA, the CDR3 is TGTGCCAGCAGCTTACGGGGTCAGTTGGACAGTAACTATGGCTACACCTTC.

The chain is built from TRBV7-9 and TRBJ2-1; D uncertain. The CDR3 length is 14 residues. V was trimmed by 1 base and J by 2 bases, leaving 6 bases between them. Germline CDR1 is SEHNR and CDR2 is FQNEAQ (reference sequence). CDR3 in DNA: TGTGCCAGCAGCTTAGAACTTACCTACAATGAGCAGTTCTTC. Protein sequence: CASSLELTYNEQFF.

V usage is TRBV7-3 and J usage is TRBJ2-5, with 8 positions matching TRBD2. The V segment lost 5 bases and the J segment 2 bases; nucleotides outside the gene matches: 7. Germline values: CDR1 SGHTA, CDR2 FQGTGA. The CDR3 is 15 amino acids. The CDR3 sequence is CASSPGGGSQETQYF. As DNA, the CDR3 is TGTGCCAGCAGCCCCGGGGGGGGATCTCAAGAGACCCAGTACTTC.

The rearrangement links TRBV7-6 to TRBJ1-5; the match to TRBD1 covers 7 bases. Unmatched junction bases numbered 3, after V lost 1 base and J lost 6 bases. Germline CDR1 SGHVS, CDR2 FNYEAQ. The CDR3 length is 14 residues. The CDR3 DNA sequence: TGTGCCAGCAGCTTAGGAGGGGGCAGTCAGCCCCAGCATTTT. Its protein is CASSLGGGSQPQHF.

The chain couples TRBV27 to TRBJ1-2; D possibly corresponds to TRBD1 (5 bases). Trimming stripped 6 bases from V and 3 bases from J, with 11 bases between. CDR3 length: 13 amino acids. Germline loops: CDR1 MNHEY, CDR2 SMNVEV (reference sequence). The CDR3 sequence is CASSPPGHYGYTF. Written as DNA, the CDR3 is TGTGCCAGCAGCCCTCCGGGGCACTATGGCTACACCTTC.

The gene calls are TRBV6-5 and TRBJ2-4; 9 bases match TRBD1. V was clipped by 7 bases and J by 6 bases; unmatched bases: 1. Germline CDR1 and CDR2: MNHEY and SVGAGI. The CDR3 covers 12 residues. The CDR3 region has the DNA TGTGCCAGCAAGACAGGGGGAAACATTCAGTACTTC. It codes for CASKTGGNIQYF.

The chain employs TRBV4-3 and TRBJ1-2; D unresolved. Trimming took off 0 bases at V and 5 bases at J, with 19 bases between the two ends. The CDR3 contains 17 residues. Germline CDR1 LGHNA, CDR2 YSLEER. The CDR3: CASSQELVGSYVYGYTF. As DNA, the CDR3 is TGCGCCAGCAGCCAAGAGTTGGTGGGCAGTTACGTATATGGCTACACCTTC.

The chain carries TRBV19 and TRBJ2-1; D is unresolved. The ends were cut back, 6 bases at V and 3 bases at J, with 9 bases in the middle. CDR1 is LNHDA, CDR2 SQIVND, per germline (reference sequence). This CDR3 contains 13 residues. In DNA form, the CDR3 reads TGTGCCAGTAGCGAGGACGGCTACAATGAGCAGTTCTTC. Translated, it gives CASSEDGYNEQFF.

J is TRBJ2-7 and V is TRBV5-5; 9 nucleotides agree with TRBD1. V was pared by 6 bases and J by 2 bases, with 18 bases of the junction left unmatched. Looked up from germline, CDR1 is SGHKS and CDR2 is YYEKEE (reference sequence). The CDR3 is 18 residues long. The CDR3 loop reads CASTLRPGQGYHTYEQYF. In DNA form, the CDR3 reads TGTGCCAGCACCCTCAGACCGGGACAGGGCTATCACACCTACGAGCAGTACTTC.

The chain uses TRBV11-3 and TRBJ2-2; D is ambiguous. The CDR3 has 16 residues. The germline V gene encodes CDR1 SGHNT and CDR2 YENEEA. Trimming removed 4 bases from V and 0 bases from J, with 12 bases in between. The CDR3 nucleotides are TGTGCCAGCAGCTCCCATACGGCCCCGAACACCGGGGAGCTGTTTTTT. Translating gives CASSSHTAPNTGELFF.

The chain has TRBV19 and TRBJ2-7, with D tentatively TRBD1 (6 bases). V gave up 6 bases and J gave up 3 bases, with 15 bases separating them. Germline loops: CDR1 LNHDA, CDR2 SQIVND (reference sequence). The CDR3 length is 14 residues. For the CDR3, the DNA is TGTGCCAGTAGCCTCAGGACAGAAAGCTACGAGCAGTACTTC. Its translation: CASSLRTESYEQYF.

V is TRBV4-3 and J is TRBJ1-4; TRBD1 matches at 7 bases. Germline-derived CDR1 and CDR2 are LGHNA and YSLEER. The CDR3 covers 17 residues. With 4 bases clipped from V and 5 bases from J, the junction kept 13 bases outside the gene matches. The CDR3: CASSPTSLGQENEKLFF. As DNA, the CDR3 is TGCGCCAGCAGCCCCACAAGTTTAGGACAGGAGAATGAAAAACTGTTTTTT.

This chain connects TRBV6-6 to TRBJ1-1; 7 bases match TRBD1. Germline V gene sequence: CDR1 MNHNY, CDR2 SVGAGI (reference sequence). Trimming at V came to 6 bases and at J to 3 bases, leaving 4 bases not matched to a gene. This CDR3 has 13 amino acids. The CDR3 region has the DNA TGTGCCAGCAGGCGACAGGGTCACACTGAAGCTTTCTTT. Protein product: CASRRQGHTEAFF.

The chain combines TRBV4-2 with TRBJ2-5, with TRBD2 matching 8 bases. Germline V lookup: CDR1 LGHNA, CDR2 YNFKEQ. J gave up 5 bases and V 3 bases, and 14 bases lay outside the gene matches. The CDR3 contains 17 residues. The CDR3 protein is CASSHFLAGGRGETQYF. The CDR3, as DNA: TGTGCCAGCAGCCACTTCCTCGCGGGAGGCCGGGGGGAGACCCAGTACTTC.

V usage is TRBV27 and J usage is TRBJ2-1; weak D call: TRBD2 (7 bases). This CDR3 is 16 amino acids long. V was trimmed by 4 bases and J by 3 bases, leaving 16 bases between them. Germline-derived CDR1 and CDR2 are MNHEY and SMNVEV (reference sequence). The CDR3 region has the DNA TGTGCCAGCAGTTCCCCCGGACTAGGGGGCTACAATGAGCAGTTCTTC. The encoded protein is CASSSPGLGGYNEQFF.

The gene calls are TRBV29-1 and TRBJ1-1; 7 bases are shared with TRBD1. Germline values: CDR1 SQVTM, CDR2 ANQGSEA. The CDR3 contains 14 residues. V lost 3 bases, J lost 6 bases, and 10 bases stayed unmatched. The CDR3 sequence: CSVDSGGGSPEAFF. CDR3 in DNA: TGCAGCGTTGACTCAGGGGGAGGATCTCCTGAAGCTTTCTTT. Full variable domain (rest looked up from reference TRBV29-1 and TRBJ1-1): SAVISQKPSRDICQRGTSLTIQCQVDSQVTMMFWYRQQPGQSLTLIATANQGSEATYESGFVIDKFPISRPNLTFSTLTVSNMSPEDSSIYLCSVDSGGGSPEAFFGQGTRLTVV.